What follows are 21 T cell receptor beta chains derived from one specimen sequenced in a study of technical replicates of blood from several donors. Clones were read by immunoSEQ multiplex PCR, and TCRdb kept only the in-frame ones, dropping some. The table has about 64,000 clones, about 88% seen once. The material sequenced was PBMCs. These receptors all stem from a human donor in good health. Some clones in this sample may be carry-over from other donors' samples.

The gene calls are TRBV5-1 and TRBJ2-5; D is ambiguous. The V gene lost 3 bases and the J gene lost 0 bases, with 3 bases spanning the gap. Germline V gives CDR1 SGHRS, CDR2 YFSETQ. The CDR3 consists of 12 residues. For the CDR3, the DNA is TGCGCCAGCAGCTCGTACCAAGAGACCCAGTACTTC. The encoded protein is CASSSYQETQYF. The whole variable domain, filled in from reference TRBV5-1 and TRBJ2-5, reads KAGVTQTPRYLIKTRGQQVTLSCSPISGHRSVSWYQQTPGQGLQFLFEYFSETQRNKGNFPGRFSGRQFSNSRSEMNVSTLELGDSALYLCASSSYQETQYFGPGTRLLVL.

The genes are TRBV4-3 and TRBJ2-3; 11 bases align to TRBD2. Germline assignment: CDR1 LGHNA and CDR2 YSLEER. This CDR3 spans 19 amino acids. The trim removed 0 bases at V and 1 base at J, leaving 9 bases unmatched. CDR3 protein: CASSQDLSSGGKGTDTQYF. The CDR3, as DNA: TGCGCCAGCAGCCAAGATTTGTCTAGCGGGGGGAAGGGCACAGATACGCAGTATTTT.

This clone came up a few times. The J gene is TRBJ2-2, the V gene TRBV9; a weak D match, TRBD1 (6 bases). Germline V gene sequence: CDR1 SGDLS, CDR2 YYNGEE. The CDR3 runs 15 residues. Trimming pared 2 bases from V and 8 bases from J, leaving 16 bases between. The CDR3 DNA sequence: TGTGCCAGCAGCGTGACAACAGGGCTTCCTGGGGAGCTGTTTTTT. Its protein is CASSVTTGLPGELFF. The full variable domain, its missing parts supplied by reference TRBV9 and TRBJ2-2, is DSGVTQTPKHLITATGQRVTLRCSPRSGDLSVYWYQQSLDQGLQFLIQYYNGEERAKGNILERFSAQQFPDLHSELNLSSLELGDSALYFCASSVTTGLPGELFFGEGSRLTVL.

The chain combines TRBV19 with TRBJ1-5; D might be TRBD1 (5 bases). The CDR3 covers 16 residues. CDR1 LNHDA and CDR2 SQIVND come from the germline V gene (reference sequence). V shed 5 bases and J shed 6 bases, with 20 bases lying between them. The CDR3 is CASSPWGEGASQPQHF. The CDR3 DNA reads TGTGCCAGTAGTCCCTGGGGTGAAGGGGCGAGTCAGCCCCAGCATTTT.

The CDR3 DNA reads TGTGCCAGCAGCTTAGATCGGTTGGGCGAAAAACTGTTTTTT. Protein: CASSLDRLGEKLFF. The chain uses TRBV11-2 and TRBJ1-4; D is undetermined. The CDR3 totals 14 residues. Germline CDR1 and CDR2: SGHAT and FQNNGV. Trimming shortened V by 0 bases and J by 8 bases, and 10 bases separated the two germline ends.

V usage is TRBV2 and J usage is TRBJ1-3; D is unresolved. V lost 1 base and J 0 bases, leaving 7 bases between the germline ends. This CDR3 has 15 residues. Germline values: CDR1 SNHLY, CDR2 FYNNEI. CDR3 residues: CASSEVTNSGNTIYF. The CDR3 DNA reads TGTGCCAGCAGTGAAGTGACAAACTCTGGAAACACCATATATTTT.

The chain uses TRBV6-4 and TRBJ2-1; 9 bases are a match to TRBD2. The V gene end was trimmed by 1 base and the J gene end by 6 bases; junction bases not matched to a gene: 4. Germline assignment: CDR1 MRHNA and CDR2 SNTAGT. The length of the CDR3 is 15 residues. This CDR3 is CASSDWLAGTNEQFF. The CDR3 DNA reads TGTGCCAGCAGTGACTGGCTAGCGGGGACCAATGAGCAGTTCTTC.

This clone was detected a few times. The chain links TRBV2 to TRBJ1-6; 7 positions agree with TRBD1. V was pared by 6 bases and J by 7 bases, with 6 bases of the junction left unmatched. Germline V gene data show CDR1 as SNHLY and CDR2 as FYNNEI. CDR3 length: 14 amino acids. CDR3: CASREQGYNSPLHF. The CDR3 DNA reads TGTGCCAGCAGGGAACAGGGGTACAATTCACCCCTCCACTTT.

V and J are TRBV13 and TRBJ2-6; 13 nucleotides match TRBD2. Trimming took 3 bases from V and 5 from J; bases not matched to a gene: 7. The CDR3 is made up of 18 amino acids. Germline CDR1 and CDR2: PRHDT and FYEKMQ (reference sequence). CDR3 protein: CASSLTSGRYLRANVLTF. Here the CDR3 DNA reads TGTGCCAGCAGCTTGACTAGCGGGAGGTATCTGAGGGCCAACGTCCTGACTTTC. The whole variable domain, remainder taken from reference TRBV13 and TRBJ2-6, is AAGVIQSPRHLIKEKRETATLKCYPIPRHDTVYWYQQGPGQDPQFLISFYEKMQSDKGSIPDRFSAQQFSDYHSELNMSSLELGDSALYFCASSLTSGRYLRANVLTFGAGSRLTVL.

The chain carries TRBV5-1 and TRBJ2-2; TRBD1 aligns across 7 bases. The CDR3 contains 15 residues. Germline assignment: CDR1 SGHRS and CDR2 YFSETQ. J was trimmed by 6 bases and V by 4 bases; bases with no gene match: 9. The CDR3 spells CASSKGQVGAGELFF. As DNA, the CDR3 is TGCGCCAGCAGCAAAGGACAGGTGGGCGCCGGGGAGCTGTTTTTT.

The chain joins TRBV4-1 to TRBJ2-5, with D uncertain. Germline CDR1 is MGHRA and CDR2 is YSYEKL. The CDR3 is 15 residues long. V dropped 4 bases and J dropped 0 bases, with 12 bases sitting between them. The CDR3 DNA reads TGCGCCAGCAGCCCCACCGGGTGGGACCAAGAGACCCAGTACTTC. It is translated as CASSPTGWDQETQYF.

This clone appeared a few times. J is TRBJ1-1 and V is TRBV9; 9 bases agree with TRBD1. CDR3 length equals 16 residues. J was trimmed by 0 bases and V by 2 bases; bases with no gene match: 5. Looked up from germline, CDR1 is SGDLS and CDR2 is YYNGEE. Here the CDR3 reads CASSVGTGLMNTEAFF. CDR3 in DNA: TGTGCCAGCAGCGTCGGGACAGGGCTAATGAACACTGAAGCTTTCTTT.

CDR3 in amino acids: CASSGNWGEPNYGYTF. The CDR3 DNA reads as TGTGCCAGCAGCGGGAATTGGGGGGAGCCTAACTATGGCTACACCTTC. V is TRBV9 and J is TRBJ1-2, with D possibly being TRBD1 (5 bases). The length of the CDR3 is 16 residues. Germline loops: CDR1 SGDLS, CDR2 YYNGEE. V lost 3 bases, J lost 0 bases, and 15 bases lay in between.

V gene TRBV19 combines with J gene TRBJ1-5; D not resolved. V dropped 4 bases and J dropped 6 bases, with 19 bases sitting between them. Germline CDR1 reads LNHDA; CDR2 reads SQIVND (reference sequence). The CDR3 length is 16 residues. The CDR3 DNA reads as TGTGCCAGTAGTAATCTCCTTCTGGGTGAGGGTCAGCCCCAGCATTTT. It is translated as CASSNLLLGEGQPQHF.

This chain links TRBV9 with TRBJ2-6, with 9 bases that match TRBD1. The V segment lost 0 bases and the J segment 3 bases; nucleotides outside the gene matches: 7. The germline V gene has CDR1 SGDLS and CDR2 YYNGEE. The CDR3 spans 18 residues. CDR3 residues: CASSVGDRAEGGANVLTF. As DNA, the CDR3 is TGTGCCAGCAGCGTAGGGGACAGGGCTGAGGGTGGGGCCAACGTCCTGACTTTC.

The CDR3 loop reads CASSGRTGANEKLFF. In nucleotides, the CDR3 is TGTGCCAGCAGTGGGAGGACAGGGGCTAATGAAAAACTGTTTTTT. This chain uses TRBV6-6 with TRBJ1-4; 9 positions match TRBD1. V gave up 5 bases and J gave up 3 bases; unmatched junction bases: 4. CDR1 is MNHNY and CDR2 is SVGAGI in the germline V gene (reference sequence). This CDR3 is built from 15 residues.

V and J are TRBV5-4 and TRBJ1-2, with TRBD1 matching over 10 bases. The J segment lost 4 bases and the V segment lost 4 bases, leaving 4 bases of the junction unmatched. Germline CDR1 and CDR2: SGHNT and YYREEE (reference sequence). This CDR3 region has 14 residues. CDR3 sequence reads: CASSIGTGAYGYTF. CDR3 DNA sequence: TGTGCCAGCAGCATCGGGACAGGGGCCTATGGCTACACCTTC.

This chain joins TRBV5-1 and TRBJ1-1, with TRBD1 identical over 9 bases. Per the germline V gene, CDR1 is SGHRS and CDR2 is YFSETQ. V trimming: 5 bases; J trimming: 5 bases; junction bases outside the gene matches: 16. CDR3 size: 17 residues. The CDR3 spells CASRDPKTGGGGTEAFF. Here the CDR3 DNA reads TGCGCCAGCAGGGATCCGAAAACAGGGGGCGGTGGGACTGAAGCTTTCTTT. Combining the CDR3 with reference TRBV5-1 and TRBJ1-1 gives the whole variable domain KAGVTQTPRYLIKTRGQQVTLSCSPISGHRSVSWYQQTPGQGLQFLFEYFSETQRNKGNFPGRFSGRQFSNSRSEMNVSTLELGDSALYLCASRDPKTGGGGTEAFFGQGTRLTVV.

J is TRBJ1-2 and V is TRBV30; 9 positions agree with TRBD1. Per germline, CDR1 GTSNPN and CDR2 SVGIG (reference sequence). Losses at the gene ends were 2 bases for V and 4 bases for J; bases not matched to a gene: 5. The CDR3 is 14 amino acids. The CDR3 bases are TGTGCCTGGAGTACCACAGGGGGCGCCTATGGCTACACCTTC. This translates into CAWSTTGGAYGYTF.

This clone has a handful of counts. V usage is TRBV30 and J usage is TRBJ1-1; the D gene is possibly TRBD1 (5 bases). The V gene lost 2 bases and the J gene lost 9 bases, with 13 bases spanning the gap. Germline V gene data show CDR1 as GTSNPN and CDR2 as SVGIG (reference sequence). This CDR3 region has 12 residues. CDR3 residues: CAWSSPQGKAFF. Here the CDR3 DNA reads TGTGCCTGGAGTTCCCCCCAGGGCAAAGCTTTCTTT.

The sample holds a few counts of this clone. The chain links TRBV2 to TRBJ1-1; D unclear. CDR1 and CDR2 from the germline V gene are SNHLY and FYNNEI. CDR3 length: 15 residues. The V end lost 4 bases, the J end lost 6 bases, and 18 bases lay between the germline ends. The CDR3 is CASSAVGSSRAEAFF. CDR3 sequence (DNA): TGTGCCAGCAGTGCAGTCGGGTCTTCGAGAGCTGAAGCTTTCTTT.